This T cell receptor (beta chain) derives from a study of T-cell reconstitution after alpha-beta-depleted transplantation in children. This clonotype came up a few times. The CDR3 sequence is 15 residues long. The junction had 9 bases not matched to a gene; V was cut back by 6 bases and J by 2 bases. Germline V gene sequence: CDR1 SGHTA, CDR2 FQGNSA. Researchers prepared the TCRbeta library using unique molecular identifiers, the study reports. In TCRdb, the PCR reads were re-called with MiXCR into one record per CDR3 protein. This table holds around 600,000 distinct CDR3 sequences, 15% to 20% found once.

The chain is built from TRBV7-2 and TRBJ1-2; 7 bases are a match to TRBD1. The receptor's source is a human donor who donated a stem cell graft to a child with acute myeloid leukemia. The sequencing here drew on PBMCs from the stem cell graft donor, taken from the stem cell graft. The CDR3 bases are TGTGCCAGCAGTCTTTCCACAGGGGCGAACTATGGCTACACCTTC. It is translated as CASSLSTGANYGYTF. The complete variable domain, with remaining parts taken from reference TRBV7-2 and TRBJ1-2, reads GAGVSQSPSNKVTEKGKDVELRCDPISGHTALYWYRQSLGQGLEFLIYFQGNSAPDKSGLPSDRFSAERTGGSVSTLTIQRTQQEDSAVYLCASSLSTGANYGYTFGSGTRLTVV.